The present entry profiles one TCR beta chain with its context. Seattle cases were enrolled at active infection and followed longitudinally. This entry is derived from a study of blood T cell repertoires in COVID-19. Study-wide context: The United States, Italy and Spain supplied acute and convalescent COVID-19 samples. In each case, the material was cDNA or gDNA derived from T cells, B-cell-depleted T cells, or PBMCs.

Original processing notes: How many nucleated cells were present was estimated from reference gene primer amplification. Measured with immunoSEQ multiplex PCR; TCRdb has only the in-frame clones, and not every one. That table is the source of V, J and clone size, and D and trimming were worked out from the DNA. The table lists roughly 230,000 clones, 90% of them singletons. Material: peripheral blood. This TCR was recovered from a woman aged 55-75 years with COVID-19, enrolled during active disease.

The CDR3 reads CASSPSAYSGNTIYF. CDR3 nucleotide sequence: TGTGCCAGCAGCCCTTCAGCGTACTCTGGAAACACCATATATTTT. The V call is TRBV11-2, the J call TRBJ1-3; D unclear. CDR3 length equals 15 residues. Germline values: CDR1 SGHAT, CDR2 FQNNGV. V lost 5 bases and J 0 bases, leaving 11 bases between the germline ends.